A selection of T cell receptor beta chains follows, all from one sample in a study of beta chain features in type 1 diabetes. TCRdb's copy holds only in-frame clones and misses some; the assay was immunoSEQ multiplex PCR. This table holds 680,000 or so clones, 13% found once. The sample comprised naive CD4+ T cells from blood. The receptors originated from a man younger than 30 with type 1 diabetes. Each CDR3 is given with its conserved first and last residue. The order of the fields is J gene, D gene, V gene, clone size, CDR3 length, CDR3 DNA, CDR3 protein. A D gene is named only where the DNA matches it firmly. Clone size is not always given. Where it is, it says once, few, many or a class for expanded clones.

J gene: TRBJ2-7
D gene: TRBD1
V gene: TRBV29-1
clone size: few
CDR3 length: 14
CDR3 DNA: TGCAGCGTGGGTTATGACAGGGGGCTGGACGAGCAGTACTTC
CDR3 protein: CSVGYDRGLDEQYF

J gene: TRBJ1-2
D gene: NA
V gene: TRBV29-1
clone size: few
CDR3 length: 11
CDR3 DNA: TGCAGCGTCGCCAGGCAGCTTGGCTACACCTTC
CDR3 protein: CSVARQLGYTF

J gene: TRBJ2-7
D gene: TRBD1
V gene: TRBV7-9
clone size: few
CDR3 length: 14
CDR3 DNA: TGTGCCAGCACCGAACAGGGGGCAGGACACGAGCAGTACTTC
CDR3 protein: CASTEQGAGHEQYF

J gene: TRBJ1-5
D gene: NA
V gene: TRBV7-2
clone size: NA
CDR3 length: 13
CDR3 DNA: TGTGCCAGCGGGCAGCGTGTCGGTCAGCCCCAGCATTTT
CDR3 protein: CASGQRVGQPQHF

J gene: TRBJ2-7
D gene: TRBD1
V gene: TRBV7-3
clone size: few
CDR3 length: 15
CDR3 DNA: TGTGCCAGCAGCTTAATGGGGACAGGGTCCTACGAGCAGTACTTC
CDR3 protein: CASSLMGTGSYEQYF

J gene: TRBJ1-1
D gene: NA
V gene: TRBV19
clone size: NA
CDR3 length: 11
CDR3 DNA: TGTGCCAGTAGTACAGACACTGAAGCTTTCTTT
CDR3 protein: CASSTDTEAFF

J gene: TRBJ1-2
D gene: NA
V gene: TRBV7-9
clone size: NA
CDR3 length: 14
CDR3 DNA: TGTGCCAGCAGTTCTATGACAGTCGCCTATGGCTACACCTTC
CDR3 protein: CASSSMTVAYGYTF

J gene: TRBJ2-3
D gene: NA
V gene: TRBV6-5
clone size: few
CDR3 length: 14
CDR3 DNA: TGTGCCAGCGGGGGGTCCCGCTGGGCAGATACGCAGTATTTT
CDR3 protein: CASGGSRWADTQYF

J gene: TRBJ1-1
D gene: NA
V gene: TRBV4-1
clone size: few
CDR3 length: 13
CDR3 DNA: TGCGCCAGCAGCCAAGATGAGGGGCTGGGTGCTTTCTTT
CDR3 protein: CASSQDEGLGAFF

J gene: TRBJ1-5
D gene: TRBD1
V gene: TRBV30
clone size: few
CDR3 length: 13
CDR3 DNA: TGTGCCTGGAGTGGGACAGGCGATCAGCCCCAGCATTTT
CDR3 protein: CAWSGTGDQPQHF

J gene: TRBJ2-5
D gene: TRBD2
V gene: TRBV5-4
clone size: NA
CDR3 length: 15
CDR3 DNA: TGTGCCAGCAGCTTGGCTCTAGCGGACCAAGAGACCCAGTACTTC
CDR3 protein: CASSLALADQETQYF

J gene: TRBJ2-2
D gene: NA
V gene: TRBV6-1
clone size: few
CDR3 length: 12
CDR3 DNA: TGTGCCGGAGACCGTTACACCGGGGAGCTGTTTTTT
CDR3 protein: CAGDRYTGELFF

J gene: TRBJ2-1
D gene: NA
V gene: TRBV29-1
clone size: NA
CDR3 length: 12
CDR3 DNA: TGCAGCGTTGGCAGGGAATACAATGAGCAGTTCTTC
CDR3 protein: CSVGREYNEQFF

J gene: TRBJ2-7
D gene: NA
V gene: TRBV20-1
clone size: NA
CDR3 length: 9
CDR3 DNA: TGCAGTGCAGGTTACGAGCAGTACTTC
CDR3 protein: CSAGYEQYF

J gene: TRBJ2-6
D gene: NA
V gene: TRBV21-1
clone size: few
CDR3 length: 17
CDR3 DNA: TGTGCCAGCAGCAAGGGACAGGCACCCTCTGGGGCCAACGTCCTGACTTTC
CDR3 protein: CASSKGQAPSGANVLTF

J gene: TRBJ1-1
D gene: NA
V gene: TRBV30
clone size: few
CDR3 length: 13
CDR3 DNA: TGTGCCTGGTCTCGACAGCGCCACACTGAAGCTTTCTTT
CDR3 protein: CAWSRQRHTEAFF

J gene: TRBJ1-2
D gene: TRBD1
V gene: TRBV5-1
clone size: NA
CDR3 length: 16
CDR3 DNA: TGCGCCAGCAGCTTGGCCTTGGGACAGGGTGCGGAGGGCTACACCTTC
CDR3 protein: CASSLALGQGAEGYTF

J gene: TRBJ1-5
D gene: NA
V gene: TRBV5-4
clone size: NA
CDR3 length: 16
CDR3 DNA: TGTGCCAGCAGTTCCCGCTTAATCAGGGTAGGGGAGCCCCAGCATTTT
CDR3 protein: CASSSRLIRVGEPQHF

J gene: TRBJ1-1
D gene: NA
V gene: TRBV7-9
clone size: few
CDR3 length: 11
CDR3 DNA: TGTGCCAGCAGCTTAGCGCGGGAAGCTTTCTTT
CDR3 protein: CASSLAREAFF

J gene: TRBJ2-3
D gene: NA
V gene: TRBV5-1
clone size: NA
CDR3 length: 11
CDR3 DNA: TGCGCCAGCAAGGTTCTAGATACGCAGTATTTT
CDR3 protein: CASKVLDTQYF

J gene: TRBJ2-7
D gene: NA
V gene: TRBV11-3
clone size: few
CDR3 length: 11
CDR3 DNA: TGTGCCAGCAGCTTTTACCACGAGCAGTACTTC
CDR3 protein: CASSFYHEQYF

J gene: TRBJ2-5
D gene: TRBD1
V gene: TRBV19
clone size: few
CDR3 length: 14
CDR3 DNA: TGTGCCAGTAGTGCCACCGGGACAGGGGAGACCCAGTACTTC
CDR3 protein: CASSATGTGETQYF

J gene: TRBJ1-2
D gene: NA
V gene: TRBV23-1
clone size: NA
CDR3 length: 13
CDR3 DNA: TGCGCCAGCAGGGGGTGGCAGGGCTATGGCTACACCTTC
CDR3 protein: CASRGWQGYGYTF

J gene: TRBJ1-4
D gene: NA
V gene: TRBV30
clone size: few
CDR3 length: 13
CDR3 DNA: TGTGCCTGGAGTGTGACCTGGGGTGAAAAACTGTTTTTT
CDR3 protein: CAWSVTWGEKLFF

J gene: TRBJ2-5
D gene: TRBD2
V gene: TRBV29-1
clone size: NA
CDR3 length: 14
CDR3 DNA: TGCAGCGTTGGGACTAGCGGGAGCCAAGAGACCCAGTACTTC
CDR3 protein: CSVGTSGSQETQYF

J gene: TRBJ1-3
D gene: NA
V gene: TRBV7-9
clone size: few
CDR3 length: 15
CDR3 DNA: TGTGCCAGCACCATTGGAACAGAGTCGGGAAACACCATATATTTT
CDR3 protein: CASTIGTESGNTIYF

J gene: TRBJ2-1
D gene: TRBD1
V gene: TRBV11-2
clone size: NA
CDR3 length: 14
CDR3 DNA: TGTGCCAGCAGGGGACAGGGTAGGGACAATGAGCAGTTCTTC
CDR3 protein: CASRGQGRDNEQFF

J gene: TRBJ1-1
D gene: NA
V gene: TRBV7-9
clone size: NA
CDR3 length: 14
CDR3 DNA: TGTGCCAGCAGCTTGGGCGCGTGGAACACTGAAGCTTTCTTT
CDR3 protein: CASSLGAWNTEAFF

J gene: TRBJ2-5
D gene: NA
V gene: TRBV6-5
clone size: few
CDR3 length: 13
CDR3 DNA: TGTGCCAGCAGGACAGGAACCCAAGAGACCCAGTACTTC
CDR3 protein: CASRTGTQETQYF

J gene: TRBJ2-2
D gene: TRBD1
V gene: TRBV15
clone size: NA
CDR3 length: 16
CDR3 DNA: TGTGCCACCAGCAGAGACAGGGGGCGGAACACCGGGGAGCTGTTTTTT
CDR3 protein: CATSRDRGRNTGELFF

J gene: TRBJ1-4
D gene: NA
V gene: TRBV29-1
clone size: NA
CDR3 length: 12
CDR3 DNA: TGCAGCGCCGAGGGGAGAGGAGAAAAACTGTTTTTT
CDR3 protein: CSAEGRGEKLFF

J gene: TRBJ2-3
D gene: TRBD2
V gene: TRBV7-7
clone size: NA
CDR3 length: 14
CDR3 DNA: TGTGCTAGCAGCTTTAGCGGGGGGGCAGATACGCAGTATTTT
CDR3 protein: CASSFSGGADTQYF

J gene: TRBJ2-5
D gene: NA
V gene: TRBV14
clone size: NA
CDR3 length: 11
CDR3 DNA: TGTGCCAGCAGCCAAGTAGAGACCCAGTACTTC
CDR3 protein: CASSQVETQYF

J gene: TRBJ1-3
D gene: TRBD1
V gene: TRBV7-2
clone size: few
CDR3 length: 15
CDR3 DNA: TGTGCCAGCAGCCTTACAGGGGTTCTTGGAAACACCATATATTTT
CDR3 protein: CASSLTGVLGNTIYF

J gene: TRBJ2-5
D gene: NA
V gene: TRBV10-1
clone size: NA
CDR3 length: 15
CDR3 DNA: TGCGCCAGCAGTGACAGGGGGGCAGCCCAAGAGACCCAGTACTTC
CDR3 protein: CASSDRGAAQETQYF